The T cell receptor beta chain under discussion was sequenced for a study of T cell changes during pregnancy in multiple sclerosis. Produced via immunoSEQ multiplex PCR; TCRdb's table is partial and in-frame only. Seen here are about 59,000 clones, more than 85% observed once, and the top ten hold less than 3.5%. This clone was seen a handful of times. The sequencing used peripheral blood, collected in the third trimester of pregnancy. This sequence was found in a female donor in good health, enrolled as a control in a pregnancy study.

Here the CDR3 DNA reads TGTGCCAGCAGCTTCGACAGGAGCTCCTACAATGAGCAGTTCTTC. Protein: CASSFDRSSYNEQFF. V and J are TRBV7-3 and TRBJ2-1; D is perhaps TRBD1 (6 bases). The length of the CDR3 is 15 residues. Trimming took 3 bases from V and 0 from J, leaving 9 bases between them. Germline V gene sequence: CDR1 SGHTA, CDR2 FQGTGA.